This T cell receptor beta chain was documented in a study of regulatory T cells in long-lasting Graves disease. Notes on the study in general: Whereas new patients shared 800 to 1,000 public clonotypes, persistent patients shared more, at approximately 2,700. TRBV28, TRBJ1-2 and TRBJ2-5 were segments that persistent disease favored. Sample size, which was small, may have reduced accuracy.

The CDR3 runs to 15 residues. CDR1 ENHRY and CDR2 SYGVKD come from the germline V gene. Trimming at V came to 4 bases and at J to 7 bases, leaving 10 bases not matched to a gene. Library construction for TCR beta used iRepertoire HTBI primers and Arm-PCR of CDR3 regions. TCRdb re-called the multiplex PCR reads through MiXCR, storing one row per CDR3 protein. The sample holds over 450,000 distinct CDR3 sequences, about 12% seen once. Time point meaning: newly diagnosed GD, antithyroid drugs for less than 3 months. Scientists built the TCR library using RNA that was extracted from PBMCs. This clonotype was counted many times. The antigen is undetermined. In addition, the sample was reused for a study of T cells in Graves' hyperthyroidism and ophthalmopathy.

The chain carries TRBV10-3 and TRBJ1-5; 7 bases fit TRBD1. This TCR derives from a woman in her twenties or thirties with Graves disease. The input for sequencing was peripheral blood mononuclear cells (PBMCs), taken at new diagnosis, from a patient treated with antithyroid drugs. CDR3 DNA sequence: TGTGCCATCAGTGGGTCCGGGACAGTGGGGCAGCCCCAGCATTTT. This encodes CAISGSGTVGQPQHF.